This record concerns one TCR beta chain sequence. What it recognizes is unknown. It was RNA transcripts that yielded the amplified TCR beta CDR3 regions. TCR CDR3 regions were first amplified by RT-PCR with HTBI primers. TCRdb reprocessed the multiplex PCR reads with MiXCR, giving one entry per CDR3 protein. The table has about 590,000 distinct CDR3 sequences, around 16% seen once; the top ten hold around 7.8%. Participants, patients aged 18 to 65, had newly diagnosed hyperthyroidism with a duration under 2 months. Thyroid ultrasound, orbital computed tomography, clinical symptoms, and serum thyroxine and TRAb underpinned diagnoses. This record belongs to a study of T cells in Graves' hyperthyroidism and ophthalmopathy. The germline CDR1 and CDR2 sequences are MNHNY and SVGAGI (reference sequence). The CDR3 runs to 14 residues. V lost 2 bases to trimming and J lost 5 bases, with 10 bases between them.

Broader study findings: Most thyroid clonotypes expanded above 0.001 were also detected in blood.

This sequence originates from a woman younger than 45 with Graves' hyperthyroidism. The rearrangement joins TRBV6-6 to TRBJ2-1; the D gene is possibly TRBD2 (6 bases). The sequenced material came from blood. CDR3 sequence (DNA): TGTGCCAGCAGTTACGGGGAGGCGGACAATGAGCAGTTCTTC. Amino acids: CASSYGEADNEQFF.